This is a list of T cell receptor beta chains from one sample in a study of identical twins. TCRdb passed the 5' RACE reads through MiXCR, listing each CDR3 protein once. The table includes roughly 750,000 distinct CDR3 sequences, approximately 22% detected once. The same sample was also studied in work on T cells expressing NK-cell markers.

The material sequenced was PBMCs. These receptors all come from a woman aged 18-30 years in good health. CDR3s include the opening cysteine and the closing phenylalanine or tryptophan. The D gene is left open where the match is weak. Only part of the rows carry a size: once, few, many, or a class if the clone is expanded.

TRBV29-1,-,TRBJ2-5,many,CSVVWGRETQYF,TGCAGCGTTGTTTGGGGGCGGGAGACCCAGTACTTC
TRBV5-1,TRBD1,TRBJ1-2,-,CASSWGQGNGYTF,TGCGCCAGCAGCTGGGGACAGGGGAATGGCTACACCTTC
TRBV12-3/TRBV12-4,-,TRBJ1-4,-,CASRIGGFQEKLFF,TGTGCCAGCAGGATCGGGGGATTCCAGGAAAAACTGTTTTTT
TRBV7-2,TRBD2,TRBJ2-6,-,CASSLVASGRASGANVLTF,TGTGCCAGCAGCTTAGTCGCTAGCGGGCGAGCCTCTGGGGCCAACGTCCTGACTTTC
TRBV20-1,-,TRBJ2-1,many,CSARPPTGTRYNEQFF,TGCAGTGCTCGCCCCCCCACGGGGACAAGGTACAATGAGCAGTTCTTC
TRBV7-3,TRBD2,TRBJ2-1,-,CASSLTLAGEQFF,TGTGCCAGCAGCTTAACACTAGCGGGCGAGCAGTTCTTC
TRBV20-1,-,TRBJ2-7,-,CSAVVGVDEQYF,TGCAGTGCTGTAGTGGGGGTCGACGAGCAGTACTTC
TRBV5-1,TRBD2,TRBJ2-7,-,CASGRGLAGSYEQYF,TGCGCCAGCGGGAGAGGACTAGCGGGCTCCTACGAGCAGTACTTC
TRBV20-1,TRBD1,TRBJ2-7,-,CSASQGAYEQYF,TGCAGTGCTTCACAGGGGGCCTACGAGCAGTACTTC
TRBV7-2,-,TRBJ1-2,few,CASSLDNGNYGYTF,TGTGCCAGCAGCTTAGACAACGGAAACTATGGCTACACCTTC
TRBV5-5,TRBD2,TRBJ2-7,many,CASRPGLAGLYEQYF,TGTGCCAGCAGACCAGGACTAGCGGGCCTCTACGAGCAGTACTTC
TRBV5-6,-,TRBJ2-7,-,CAIGSGPPYEQYF,TGTGCCATCGGCTCGGGCCCCCCCTACGAGCAGTACTTC
TRBV20-1,-,TRBJ2-3,few,CSAKIGDTQYF,TGCAGTGCTAAAATCGGGGATACGCAGTATTTT
TRBV10-3,-,TRBJ2-6,-,CAISRGVRGRLSSGANVLTF,TGTGCCATCAGCCGCGGGGTCCGGGGACGATTGTCTTCCGGGGCCAACGTCCTGACTTTC
TRBV7-6,TRBD2,TRBJ2-3,few,CASSSSGSWDTQYF,TGTGCCAGCAGCTCTAGCGGGAGCTGGGATACGCAGTATTTT
TRBV10-3,TRBD1,TRBJ2-6,-,CAITSGTGGSGANVLTF,TGTGCCATCACCTCCGGGACAGGCGGCTCTGGGGCCAACGTCCTGACTTTC
TRBV7-3,-,TRBJ2-1,-,CASSLTPGPGYNEQFF,TGTGCCAGCAGCTTAACTCCGGGGCCGGGGTACAATGAGCAGTTCTTC
TRBV10-3,-,TRBJ1-1,-,CAISESGMEEAFF,TGTGCCATCAGTGAGTCCGGAATGGAGGAAGCTTTCTTT